The rows below give T cell receptor beta chains drawn from one sample of a study of blood T cell repertoires in COVID-19. The repertoire was sequenced with immunoSEQ multiplex PCR; TCRdb's copy has only in-frame clones and lacks some. The sample lists fewer than 60,000 clones, about nine tenths seen once, with roughly a tenth in the top ten. Sequencing input: peripheral blood. The receptors originated from a human donor with acute or convalescent COVID-19. The donor label of this sample is uncertain. Each CDR3 is given with its conserved first and last residue. The order of the fields is V gene, J gene, clone size, D gene, CDR3 protein, CDR3 DNA. The D gene is left open where the match is weak. Size is stated for part of the rows, as once, few or many counts, or as a class when the clone is expanded.

TRBV9	TRBJ2-3	NA	NA	CASSPRPSTDTQYF	TGTGCCAGCAGCCCGAGGCCGAGCACAGATACGCAGTATTTT
TRBV30	TRBJ1-3	NA	NA	CAWSVGRNSGNTIYF	TGTGCCTGGAGTGTAGGCAGGAACTCTGGAAACACCATATATTTT
TRBV19	TRBJ1-4	NA	NA	CASSQLLSEKLFF	TGTGCCAGTAGCCAACTTCTTTCCGAAAAACTGTTTTTT
TRBV28	TRBJ1-6	NA	TRBD1	CASSPPGQGNSPLHF	TGTGCCAGCAGTCCTCCGGGACAGGGTAATTCACCCCTCCACTTT
TRBV19	TRBJ1-5	NA	TRBD1	CASSSRQGSPAVRPQHF	TGTGCCAGTAGTTCGCGACAGGGCTCACCTGCAGTGAGGCCCCAGCATTTT
TRBV30	TRBJ1-5	NA	NA	CAWSTRRRNQPQHF	TGTGCCTGGAGCACCCGACGGAGAAATCAGCCCCAGCATTTT
TRBV18	TRBJ1-2	NA	NA	CASSPPESYGYTF	TGTGCCAGCTCACCACCAGAGAGCTATGGCTACACCTTC
TRBV3-1/TRBV3-2	TRBJ2-1	NA	TRBD2	CASRQGASARGDNEQFF	TGTGCCAGCAGACAAGGGGCCAGTGCCCGGGGGGACAATGAGCAGTTCTTC
TRBV27	TRBJ1-4	few	TRBD1	CASRRTGGLANEKLFF	TGTGCCAGCAGACGTACAGGGGGGTTGGCTAATGAAAAACTGTTTTTT
TRBV30	TRBJ2-5	NA	TRBD2	CAWSVPGLVGETQYF	TGTGCCTGGAGTGTACCAGGACTAGTGGGGGAGACCCAGTACTTC
TRBV7-2	TRBJ1-3	NA	NA	CASSSQGLVGNTIYF	TGTGCCAGCAGCTCTCAGGGACTCGTTGGAAACACCATATATTTT
TRBV7-9	TRBJ1-4	NA	NA	CASSLNSVASEKLFF	TGTGCCAGCAGCTTAAATTCTGTAGCTAGTGAAAAACTGTTTTTT
TRBV5-4	TRBJ2-7	NA	NA	CASSLGRRVGEQYF	TGTGCCAGCAGCTTGGGGCGCAGGGTAGGCGAGCAGTACTTC
TRBV12-3/TRBV12-4	TRBJ1-4	once	NA	CASRSGANEKLFF	TGTGCCAGCAGATCAGGGGCGAATGAAAAACTGTTTTTT
TRBV12-1	TRBJ1-1	NA	NA	CASSFEGGPNTEAFF	TGTGCCAGCAGCTTCGAAGGGGGACCGAACACTGAAGCTTTCTTT